A single T cell receptor beta chain is shown here with its context. This specimen includes other DNA sequences encoding the same CDR3. CD45RO negativity and positive selection for CCR7 defined naive CD8 cells, a population that excluded terminally differentiated effector memory CD45RA+ cells. Using immunoSEQ multiplex PCR, the repertoire was profiled, and TCRdb retains in-frame clones only, with some absent. This table holds approximately 1.9 million clones, 85% to 95% found once. These data belong to a study of shared clonotypes between healthy human individuals. Per germline, CDR1 PRHDT and CDR2 FYEKMQ (reference sequence). The CDR3 contains 15 residues. V was pared by 4 bases and J by 3 bases, with 3 bases of the junction left unmatched.

The sequenced material came from naive CD8+ T cells from PBMCs. This receptor was obtained from a man between 18 and 35 years old in good health. Some clones in this sample may be carry-over from other donors' samples. This rearrangement joins TRBV13 to TRBJ2-7; TRBD2 matches at 13 bases. The CDR3 DNA follows: TGTGCCAGCAGCTCTCGGACTAGCGGGAGCTACGAGCAGTACTTC. This gives the protein CASSSRTSGSYEQYF.